This is a list of T cell receptor beta chains from one sample in a study of blood T cell repertoires in COVID-19. Only in-frame clones appear in the TCRdb table, and some are missing; sequencing was by immunoSEQ multiplex PCR. The profile shows about 110,000 clones, 85% to 95% of them singletons. Sequenced: peripheral blood. The receptors shown here come from a woman aged 25 to 39 with acute or convalescent COVID-19. The CDR3 runs from the conserved cysteine through the conserved F or W. Expanded clones get a size class; other rows say once, few or many, or leave the size out.

V gene,J gene,clone size,CDR3 length,CDR3 protein
TRBV5-1,TRBJ2-5,NA,16,CASSLGPGTGGQTQYF
TRBV4-2,TRBJ1-1,NA,12,CASSQDRDRAFF
TRBV10-3,TRBJ2-5,once,13,CAITTGPQETQYF
TRBV28,TRBJ1-4,NA,14,CASSRTGGYEKLFF
TRBV27,TRBJ1-2,NA,14,CASTQRGGQGGYTF
TRBV6-2/TRBV6-3,TRBJ1-2,NA,14,CASNPRRSVYGYTF
TRBV19,TRBJ2-2,NA,15,CASSIGSGNTGELFF
TRBV6-2/TRBV6-3,TRBJ2-7,NA,13,CASSSRPGGEQYF
TRBV11-2,TRBJ1-1,once,13,CASSFRANTEAFF
TRBV12-3/TRBV12-4,TRBJ2-1,NA,10,CASSFDSQFF
TRBV19,TRBJ2-1,NA,15,CASSISSGSVHGQFF
TRBV6-5,TRBJ2-1,NA,15,CASGSTSGRYNEQFF
TRBV19,TRBJ1-1,NA,15,CASATGFGSDTEAFF
TRBV9,TRBJ1-2,NA,18,CASSVDKQTGARNYGYTF
TRBV28,TRBJ1-2,NA,14,CASSPTSSPSGYTF
TRBV6-2/TRBV6-3,TRBJ2-2,once,17,CASSYGGLAINTGELFF
TRBV2,TRBJ1-5,NA,16,CASRPGTYRGNQPQHF
TRBV19,TRBJ1-3,NA,14,CATMTGRFGNTIYF
TRBV4-3,TRBJ1-2,NA,16,CASSQGLQGNGYGYTF
TRBV5-5,TRBJ1-1,NA,13,CASSLATATEAFF
TRBV7-2,TRBJ1-2,NA,15,CASSWSLGAGYGYTF
TRBV2,TRBJ2-5,NA,17,CASSERASGDIQETQYF
TRBV6-5,TRBJ1-2,NA,16,CASSYSTRAGGYGYTF
TRBV30,TRBJ1-4,NA,14,CAWSRGQGDEKLFF
TRBV19,TRBJ1-3,NA,16,CASSIRQGGSGNTIYF
TRBV11-3,TRBJ2-3,once,19,CASSLVGTSGGVRFGTQYF